The source of this TCR beta chain is a study of beta chain features in type 1 diabetes. Overall study findings and caveats: Type 1 diabetes patients had VDJ junctions that carried fewer insertions and more deletions. In all four CD4+ subsets, TCRB CDR3 length was significantly, moderately reduced in type 1 diabetes.

The V and J ends lost 5 bases and 7 bases respectively, with 17 bases between them. This CDR3 has 14 residues. Per germline, CDR1 SEHNR and CDR2 FQNEAQ (reference sequence). Expressed TCRB transcripts got sequenced, as all isolated RNA was reverse transcribed. Using immunoSEQ multiplex PCR, the repertoire was profiled, and TCRdb retains in-frame clones only, with some absent. The profile covers 300,000 to 400,000 clones, with roughly 8.8% appearing a single time and less than 1.2% taken by the ten largest. The sample holds a few counts of this clone. Its antigen remains unidentified. The V gene is TRBV7-9, the J gene TRBJ1-1, with TRBD1 as a possible D gene (6 bases). The receptor's source is a man aged 30-40 years with type 1 diabetes. The sequencing sample was made of central memory CD4+ T cells from blood. The CDR3: CASSVHGQYIEAFF. The CDR3 DNA is TGTGCCAGCAGCGTCCACGGACAGTACATTGAAGCTTTCTTT.